This TCR beta chain was sequenced during a study of patients and donors after allogeneic stem cell transplantation (dated by TCRdb to 2018 to 2020). CDR1 and CDR2 were assigned from the germline V gene as SNHLY and FYNNEI. Inclusive of the bounding cysteine and phenylalanine, the CDR3 is 16 residues long. The read is trimmed to its CDR3 DNA, 48 bases read in frame from base 1. At the junction V is shortened by 5 bases and J by 4 bases; bases outside the gene matches: 8. Regarding this clonotype: This clone's antigen is unknown. Base qualities are not provided; no much larger clone lies one nucleotide away.

Libraries were made using RT-PCR. Sequencing was performed on a NextSeq 550. Clones were called with MiXCR by TCRdb after fastp trimmed the public reads at Q25, and only in-frame beta chains were retained. Records with the same CDR3 protein are collapsed into one entry carrying the most frequent genes and DNA. The sample profile shows about 410,000 distinct CDR3 sequences; roughly 17% of them were found once. Around 7.2% of the sample is taken by the ten largest. The chain employs TRBV2 and TRBJ2-1, and 10 junction bases match TRBD2. Sequencing used blood, either unsorted or a sorted T cell fraction (not recorded which). The TCR sequence derives from a human donor who was either an allogeneic HSCT recipient or a stem cell or donor lymphocyte infusion donor (not recorded which). It is not recorded whose cells these are; they may come from a transplant donor. Here is the DNA: TGTGCCAGCAGTAGCAGTAGAGCGGGGGGGTACAATGAGCAGTTCTTC. Its protein is CASSSSRAGGYNEQFF.